This section outlines one T cell receptor beta chain sequence together with its context. V shed 5 bases and J shed 3 bases, with 16 bases lying between them. The germline gives CDR1 MNHEY, CDR2 SVGAGI. The CDR3 totals 15 residues. Per the study methods: From reference gene primer amplification, estimates of nucleated cell counts were derived. Using immunoSEQ multiplex PCR, the repertoire was profiled, and TCRdb retains in-frame clones only, with some absent. The V and J calls and clone size were taken over from that table, and D and trimming were inferred from the DNA. The table shows 130,000 to 150,000 clones, with approximately 88% occurring only once. The sample comes from a study of blood T cell repertoires in COVID-19. The overall study: The samples span acute and convalescent COVID-19 from the United States, Italy and Spain. T cells, B-cell-depleted T cells, or PBMCs provided the cDNA or gDNA that served as material.

V usage is TRBV6-5 and J usage is TRBJ1-2, with D tentatively TRBD1 (5 bases). The clonotype comes from a woman aged 45-60 years with acute or convalescent COVID-19. The sample consisted of peripheral blood. The chain's CDR3 is CASSPSVVGDYGYTF. The CDR3 DNA reads as TGTGCCAGCAGTCCCTCCGTCGTAGGGGACTATGGCTACACCTTC.